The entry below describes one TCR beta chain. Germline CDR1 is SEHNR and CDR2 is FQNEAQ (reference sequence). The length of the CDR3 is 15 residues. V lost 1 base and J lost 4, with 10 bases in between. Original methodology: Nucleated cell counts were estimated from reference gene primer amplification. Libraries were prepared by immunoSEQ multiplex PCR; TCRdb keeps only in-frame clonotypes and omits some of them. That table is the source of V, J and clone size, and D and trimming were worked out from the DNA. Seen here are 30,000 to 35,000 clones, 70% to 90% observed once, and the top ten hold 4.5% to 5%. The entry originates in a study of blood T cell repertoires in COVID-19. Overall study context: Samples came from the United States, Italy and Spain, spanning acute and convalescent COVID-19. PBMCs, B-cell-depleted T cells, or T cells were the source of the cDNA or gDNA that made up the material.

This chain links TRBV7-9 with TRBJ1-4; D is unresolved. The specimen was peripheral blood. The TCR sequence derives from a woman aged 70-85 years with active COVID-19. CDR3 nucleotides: TGTGCCAGCAGCTTAGTCCAGGCGGGTAATGAAAAACTGTTTTTT. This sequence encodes CASSLVQAGNEKLFF.